The rows below give T cell receptor beta chains drawn from one sample of a study of T cell repertoires in cytomegalovirus infection. Each CDR3 protein gets one entry after TCRdb re-called the reads with MiXCR. The top ten hold roughly 2.8% of the sample, which has around 740,000 distinct CDR3 sequences, 35% to 40% seen once. Input material: PBMCs. The receptors here all came from a human donor in good health (CMV status not recorded). Some clones in this sample may be carry-over from other donors' samples. The CDR3 runs from the conserved cysteine through the conserved F or W. The D gene is left open where the match is weak. The size field is filled for only some rows; it gives once, few, many or a size class.

J,size,D,V,DNA,CDR3
TRBJ1-2,.,TRBD1,TRBV27,TGTGCCAGCAGTTATTCGACAGGGAAGGGCGGCTACACCTTC,CASSYSTGKGGYTF
TRBJ2-5,.,.,TRBV19,TGTGCCAGTAGTACCCGTAGCGGCTCCCCGCAAGAGACCCAGTACTTC,CASSTRSGSPQETQYF
TRBJ1-1,.,.,TRBV28,TGTGCCAGCAGGCTTGGAGGGGCTGAAGCTTTCTTT,CASRLGGAEAFF
TRBJ2-1,.,TRBD2,TRBV5-1,TGCGCCAGCAGCTCCTCCCCTAGCGGCAGATACAATGAGCAGTTCTTC,CASSSSPSGRYNEQFF
TRBJ1-5,.,TRBD1,TRBV19,TGTGTCAGTAGTATCCGGACAGGGGCAAGTCCTCATCAGCCCCAGCATTTT,CVSSIRTGASPHQPQHF
TRBJ1-1,many,.,TRBV7-2,TGTGCCAGCAGCTTAGATAGGCAGGGGGCTTTCTTT,CASSLDRQGAFF
TRBJ2-1,.,TRBD2,TRBV4-2,TGTGCCAGCAGCCCCAGCGGGGTGGCCTGGGGTAGCTCCTCCAATGAGCAGTTCTTC,CASSPSGVAWGSSSNEQFF
TRBJ2-7,.,TRBD1,TRBV6-6,TGTGCCAGCAGCGCGGGACAGGCTGGCACCTACGAGCAGTACTTC,CASSAGQAGTYEQYF
TRBJ1-1,.,.,TRBV13,TGTGCCAGCAGCTTAGCCGACGGACCCTTAATTGAAGCTTTCTTT,CASSLADGPLIEAFF
TRBJ2-4,.,.,TRBV5-6,TGTGCCAGCAGCTTGGTTGGGGATACATCCGCCAAAAACATTCAGTACTTC,CASSLVGDTSAKNIQYF
TRBJ1-6,.,.,TRBV14,TGTGCCAGCAGCCACAGGGACAATTCACCCCTCCACTTT,CASSHRDNSPLHF
TRBJ1-4,few,.,TRBV28,TGTGCCAGCAGTTTGTTTCAGGGAGTTGCAACTAATGAAAAACTGTTTTTT,CASSLFQGVATNEKLFF
TRBJ2-1,few,.,TRBV28,TGTGCCAGCAGAACCGGGCCAACGCACCCGTCCTGGGTAAATGAGCAGTTCTTC,CASRTGPTHPSWVNEQFF
TRBJ1-2,.,TRBD1,TRBV7-8,TGTGCCAGCAGCTCGGGTGGTTTTGGACAGGGGTTCTATGGCTACACCTTC,CASSSGGFGQGFYGYTF
TRBJ1-1,.,.,TRBV28,TGTGCCAGCAGTTTGCGCCCTCTGAACACTGAAGCTTTCTTT,CASSLRPLNTEAFF
TRBJ2-3,.,.,TRBV27,TGTGCCAGCAGTTTCGGAGGGGGTCGAGATACGCAGTATTTT,CASSFGGGRDTQYF
TRBJ2-5,few,TRBD2,TRBV19,TGTGCCAGTAGTTTGACTAGCGGGAGGATGGAGACCCAGTACTTC,CASSLTSGRMETQYF
TRBJ2-7,.,TRBD2,TRBV12-3/TRBV12-4,TGTGCCGTTGGGGGACTAGGAAGGGAGCAGTACTTC,CAVGGLGREQYF
TRBJ1-1,few,.,TRBV7-6,TGTGCCAGCAGCTTACGGCGGGTGCCGAACACTGAAGCTTTCTTT,CASSLRRVPNTEAFF
TRBJ1-2,.,.,TRBV12-3/TRBV12-4,TGTGCCAGCAGTCTCGGACAGTGGGACTATGGCTACACCTTC,CASSLGQWDYGYTF
TRBJ1-5,few,.,TRBV7-9,TGTGCCAGCAGGTACAGACTTAGCAATCAGCCCCAGCATTTT,CASRYRLSNQPQHF
TRBJ2-7,few,.,TRBV20-1,TGCAGTGCTTCTCAGCAGGGGCAGCAGTACTTC,CSASQQGQQYF
TRBJ2-7,many,.,TRBV12-3/TRBV12-4,TGTGCCAGCAGTTTTAGTCCTAACAACGAGCAGTACTTC,CASSFSPNNEQYF
TRBJ1-5,few,.,TRBV19,TGTGCCAGTAGAAACAGGGAAAGCAATCAGCCCCAGCATTTT,CASRNRESNQPQHF
TRBJ1-1,few,.,TRBV14,TGTGCCAGCAGCCACCATGGACGGTTAACGAACACTGAAGCTTTCTTT,CASSHHGRLTNTEAFF
TRBJ1-4,many,.,TRBV28,TGTGCCAGCAGTTTAATTGGGGATTCAACTAATGAAAAACTGTTTTTT,CASSLIGDSTNEKLFF
TRBJ1-1,.,.,TRBV6-1,TGTGCCAGCAGTGAAGGGTTCACTGAAGCTTTCTTT,CASSEGFTEAFF
TRBJ1-5,.,.,TRBV6-2/TRBV6-3,TGTGCCAGCAGGGAATTTACCAATCAGCCCCAGCATTTT,CASREFTNQPQHF
TRBJ2-7,.,TRBD1,TRBV28,TGTGCCAGCAGGGGAACAGGGGAGTCGATCTACGAGCAGTACTTC,CASRGTGESIYEQYF
TRBJ2-5,.,.,TRBV3-1,TGTGCCAGCAGCCTACTCCAGGGAGAAGAGACCCAGTACTTC,CASSLLQGEETQYF
TRBJ2-3,.,.,TRBV12-5,TGTGCTAGTGGTTTGGCGGGGTTTGGAGATACGCAGTATTTT,CASGLAGFGDTQYF
TRBJ1-2,.,.,TRBV7-2,TGTGCCAGCAGCTTAGAAGTCGAGGGGCAAGGCTATAGCTACACCTTC,CASSLEVEGQGYSYTF
TRBJ1-6,few,.,TRBV28,TGTGCCAGCAGTCTAAGGGAGTACAGGGTCGATAATTCACCCCTCCACTTT,CASSLREYRVDNSPLHF
TRBJ1-2,.,.,TRBV12-3/TRBV12-4,TGTGCCAGCCGACCCTCGGTAAGCTCCTATGGCTACACCTTC,CASRPSVSSYGYTF
TRBJ1-4,.,TRBD1,TRBV28,TGTGCCAGCAGTTTGGGCCGGTTGGACTGGACAGGAAAACTGTTTTTT,CASSLGRLDWTGKLFF
TRBJ2-7,.,.,TRBV4-1,TGCGCCAGCAGCCAGTCGAGGTCCTACGAGCAGTACTTC,CASSQSRSYEQYF
TRBJ2-1,many,.,TRBV28,TGTGCCAGCAGTTTCGCCGGGCCCACCTACAATGAGCAGTTCTTC,CASSFAGPTYNEQFF
TRBJ2-5,few,TRBD2,TRBV3-1,TGTGCCAGCAGCTCCTTAGCGGGAGCGAGAGAGACCCAGTACTTC,CASSSLAGARETQYF
TRBJ2-1,.,.,TRBV20-1,TGCAGTGCTCCAAGAGGGACTGCCTACTACAATGAGCAGTTCTTC,CSAPRGTAYYNEQFF
TRBJ2-7,.,.,TRBV6-1,TGTGCCAGCAGTGAATGGGCAGGGGGGGTCTACGAGCAGTACTTC,CASSEWAGGVYEQYF
TRBJ2-5,.,.,TRBV7-6,TGTGCCAGCAGCCCGACATCTGCAGGACCTCCAGGAGAGACCCAGTACTTC,CASSPTSAGPPGETQYF
TRBJ1-2,few,.,TRBV6-1,TGTGCCAGCAGTCCCTCCGGACAGACTTCCAACTATGGCTACACCTTC,CASSPSGQTSNYGYTF
TRBJ2-1,.,TRBD2,TRBV6-6,TGTGCCAGCAGTTCCCGGACTAGCGGGAAGTACAATGAGCAGTTCTTC,CASSSRTSGKYNEQFF
TRBJ1-5,many,.,TRBV19,TGTGCCAGTAGTGACTGGGGGGCGTCTAATCAGCCCCAGCATTTT,CASSDWGASNQPQHF
TRBJ1-1,few,TRBD1,TRBV12-3/TRBV12-4,TGTGCCAGCAGTTTGGGACAGGAGACTGAAGCTTTCTTT,CASSLGQETEAFF
TRBJ1-2,.,.,TRBV10-3,TGTGCCATCAGCGCAAACAGGGCCCGCTACACCTTC,CAISANRARYTF
TRBJ2-2,many,TRBD1,TRBV7-8,TGTGCCAGCAGCTTAGTAGGGACAGGTCCCCTCGTCGGGGAGCTGTTTTTT,CASSLVGTGPLVGELFF
TRBJ2-2,.,TRBD2,TRBV4-2,TGTGCCAGCAGCCATCCCGGACTAGCTAACTCTTACACGAACACCGGGGAGCTGTTTTTT,CASSHPGLANSYTNTGELFF
TRBJ1-1,few,TRBD1,TRBV7-2,TGTGCCAGCAGCTTCAGGGCAGGGGGAACTGAAGCTTTCTTT,CASSFRAGGTEAFF
TRBJ2-3,.,TRBD1,TRBV19,TGTGCCAGTTCCCGGGGACAGGCCCCCAAGGCAGATACGCAGTATTTT,CASSRGQAPKADTQYF
TRBJ2-7,few,TRBD1,TRBV7-2,TGTGCCAGCAGCTCAGGACAGGGAGCGCAGTACTTC,CASSSGQGAQYF
TRBJ1-5,few,.,TRBV19,TGTGCCAGTAGTACCCAGAGTTACCCTCAGCCCCAGCATTTT,CASSTQSYPQPQHF
TRBJ1-1,.,.,TRBV7-2,TGTGCCAGCAGCTTCGACCAGGGGACTGAAGCTTTCTTT,CASSFDQGTEAFF
TRBJ2-3,.,TRBD1,TRBV24-1,TGTGCCACCAGTGACCGAGACAGGGGTTTGACAGATACGCAGTATTTT,CATSDRDRGLTDTQYF
TRBJ2-7,few,.,TRBV12-3/TRBV12-4,TGTGCCACCGCGCCGACAGATTTCTACGAGCAGTACTTC,CATAPTDFYEQYF
TRBJ1-6,.,.,TRBV25-1,TGTGCCAGCAGTGAACAACAGGGACTAAATTCACCCCTCCACTTT,CASSEQQGLNSPLHF
TRBJ2-3,.,.,TRBV6-6,TGTGCCAGCAGTTACTCGGGGGCTTTGGGAGATACGCAGTATTTT,CASSYSGALGDTQYF
TRBJ1-1,many,.,TRBV7-2,TGTGCCAGCAGCTCCCACCCGGTAACTGAAGCTTTCTTT,CASSSHPVTEAFF
TRBJ2-1,.,TRBD1,TRBV19,TGTGCCAGTAGTATCCCCTTGACAGGGGCGTACAATGAGCAGTTCTTC,CASSIPLTGAYNEQFF
TRBJ2-3,few,.,TRBV25-1,TGTGCCAGCTCGGGGAGAACCTCACATACGCAGTATTTT,CASSGRTSHTQYF